The T cell receptor beta chain described here comes from a study of T cell responses to AZD1222 COVID-19 vaccine. Study observations and caveats: Spike-specific TCR breadth and depth went up after people got two AZD1222 doses.

Trimming cost V 3 bases and J 4 bases; bases outside gene matches: 3. The CDR3 sequence is 16 residues long. Germline V lookup: CDR1 KGHDR, CDR2 SFDVKD. Sequencing used immunoSEQ multiplex PCR; TCRdb keeps in-frame clones, though not all of them. The sample lists approximately 120,000 clones, around 89% occurring once. As for this clone: Its antigen is unidentified.

The sequencing here drew on peripheral blood, taken on day 0 of AZD1222 vaccination. The clonotype comes from an adult in good health. V usage is TRBV24-1 and J usage is TRBJ2-1; TRBD1 matches 12 bases. The CDR3 here is CATSDPGQGAYNEQFF. CDR3 in DNA: TGTGCCACCAGTGATCCGGGACAGGGGGCGTACAATGAGCAGTTCTTC.